The entry below describes one T cell receptor (beta chain). Its antigen is not known. This sample was included in a study of blood T cells in healthy people across ages. From germline, CDR1 is MNHEY and CDR2 SMNVEV (reference sequence). Trimming pared 5 bases from V and 2 bases from J, leaving 12 bases between. This CDR3 has 14 amino acids. General study findings and limits: TCR beta diversity per million T cells fell roughly linearly with age. PBMCs were not sorted, which prevented a conclusive comparison of naive versus antigen-experienced cells. Considered underestimates were the diversity estimates obtained from one million T cells.

Next came a second PCR, run for about 6 to 12 cycles, which used a sample-barcoded 5' primer along with a J-beta primer mix. Every molecule of cDNA carried a tag from a template-switch adaptor with 12 random nucleotides. One entry per CDR3 protein, called by TCRdb with MiXCR from the 5' RACE reads. Of about 1.8 million distinct CDR3 sequences listed, 49% were seen once; the top ten hold 2.1%. The sequence was obtained from a woman aged 40 to 50 in good health. The sequenced material came from blood. The chain uses TRBV27 and TRBJ1-1; D not certain. CDR3 in amino acids: CASSPRGPNTEAFF. DNA for the CDR3: TGTGCCAGCAGTCCCCGAGGACCCAACACTGAAGCTTTCTTT.